Listed below are T cell receptor beta chains from one sample, sequenced in a study of tumor and adjacent non-tumor tissue in lung cancer. One entry per CDR3 protein results from TCRdb running MiXCR on the multiplex PCR reads. The sample records around 66,000 distinct CDR3 sequences, around four fifths being singletons. Source material: lung tumor tissue. All receptors derive from a man between 60 and 70 years old with non-small cell lung cancer. The CDR3 runs from the conserved cysteine through the conserved F or W. The D gene is left open where the match is weak. Some rows mark clone size as missing; the rest say once, few, many or name a class of expanded clone.

j_call,d_call,v_call,clone_size,cdr3_nt,cdr3_aa
TRBJ2-6,TRBD1,TRBV28,.,TGTGCCAGCAGCCCCGGGACAGGTTTTTGGGCCAACTTCCTGACTTTC,CASSPGTGFWANFLTF
TRBJ2-4,TRBD1,TRBV11-1,.,TGTGCCAGCAGCTCCCGACAGGGACGAGGGGAAACCATTCAATACTTC,CASSSRQGRGETIQYF
TRBJ2-1,.,TRBV11-2,few,TGTGCCAGCAGCCTCGCCGGGCCCCGGAAGAATGAGCAGTTCTTC,CASSLAGPRKNEQFF
TRBJ2-7,.,TRBV7-8,.,TGTGCCAGCAGCTTAGTTGGGCTCGGCAGCTCCTACAAGCAGTACTTC,CASSLVGLGSSYKQYF
TRBJ2-1,.,TRBV28,many,TGTGCCAGCAGTTTTCCTGGGTCCCAGCTGAATGAGCAGTTCTTC,CASSFPGSQLNEQFF
TRBJ1-1,.,TRBV7-9,.,TGTGCCAACAGCTGGGGGGAATCGTTAAACACTGAAGCTTTCTTT,CANSWGESLNTEAFF
TRBJ2-2,.,TRBV6-5,.,TGTGCCAGCAAGGTTGCCGTGAACACTGGGGAGCTGTTTTTT,CASKVAVNTGELFF
TRBJ2-1,.,TRBV6-1,.,TGTGCCAGCACTAAAGGGGCGTCCGCGTACAATGAGCAGTTCTTC,CASTKGASAYNEQFF
TRBJ2-7,.,TRBV6-5,.,TGTGCAGGCAGTTACGGGGCTGGGCAGGTTTACGAGCAGTACTTC,CAGSYGAGQVYEQYF
TRBJ1-5,TRBD1,TRBV20-1,.,TGCAGTGCCTCAGGGGGGTATCAGCTCAAGCATTTT,CSASGGYQLKHF
TRBJ1-1,.,TRBV5-1,many,TGCGCCAGCAGCTTGAATCCCGGGAACACTGAAGCTTTCTTT,CASSLNPGNTEAFF
TRBJ2-5,.,TRBV11-1,.,TGTGCCAGCAGTCTCCCGAGGATTAGGCCAAGCCAAGAGACCCAGTACTTC,CASSLPRIRPSQETQYF
TRBJ2-2,.,TRBV29-1,.,TGCAACGTTTTGAGCCTCTCAACCACCCGGGAGCTGTTTTTT,CNVLSLSTTRELFF
TRBJ1-5,.,TRBV10-2,.,TGCGCCAGCAGTGATGAGGGAGGGGAGCCAAGTGAGCCCCAGCATTTC,CASSDEGGEPSEPQHF
TRBJ2-3,.,TRBV5-4,.,TGTGCTAGCAGCCGACAGACTACCGCAGATACGCAGTATTTT,CASSRQTTADTQYF
TRBJ2-2,.,TRBV11-3,.,TGTACCAGCAGCTCCCCCCGGGACGGACGGAACACCGGGGAGCTGTTTTTC,CTSSSPRDGRNTGELFF
TRBJ2-3,.,TRBV11-2,.,TGTGCCAGCAGCTTAGACAGGGGAGGCATAGATACGCAGTATTTT,CASSLDRGGIDTQYF
TRBJ2-3,.,TRBV29-1,.,TGCAGCACTCTGGACAGATCGGTCACGCACTATTTT,CSTLDRSVTHYF
TRBJ2-7,.,TRBV10-2,.,TGCGCCAGGAGTGGCGGCAGGTGCAACAAGCAGTACTTC,CARSGGRCNKQYF
TRBJ2-5,.,TRBV7-8,.,TGTGCCAGCAGCACGAGAGCCTGGAACCAAGAGACCCAGTATTTC,CASSTRAWNQETQYF
TRBJ2-5,.,TRBV7-9,many,TGTGCCAGCAGCCAGGAAGGGGAGACCCAGTACTTC,CASSQEGETQYF
TRBJ2-5,.,TRBV6-1,.,TGTGCCAGCATGATGCAGGGGAATGGAGAGATCCAGTACTTC,CASMMQGNGEIQYF
TRBJ2-2,.,TRBV11-1,.,TGTGCCAGCAGCTATGTTAGTGGCACCGGGGAGCTGTTTTTC,CASSYVSGTGELFF
TRBJ2-1,.,TRBV20-1,.,TGTAGTGCTAGAGATCTCCCTTACAAAGAGCAGTTCTTC,CSARDLPYKEQFF
TRBJ2-5,.,TRBV29-1,.,TGCAGCGGGGGGCAGGAATTTGGAGAGACCCAGTACTTC,CSGGQEFGETQYF
TRBJ2-3,TRBD2,TRBV20-1,many,TGCAGTGCTGATGGACTAGCGGGGAGCACAGATACGCAGTATTTT,CSADGLAGSTDTQYF
TRBJ2-1,.,TRBV20-1,.,TGCAATGCTAGGGGACCGAATAATGGGCAGTTCTTC,CNARGPNNGQFF
TRBJ2-2,TRBD1,TRBV6-6,medium-sized,TGTGCCAGCAGGGGACAGGGGTTCGGGGAGCTGTTTTTT,CASRGQGFGELFF
TRBJ1-1,.,TRBV29-1,.,TGCAACGCCCCACCCGTTGGGGCAAACAATGAAGCTTTCTTT,CNAPPVGANNEAFF
TRBJ2-7,TRBD2,TRBV28,.,TGTGCCAGCAGTTCGGGACCAGCGGGACCCACCTCCGAGCAGTACTTC,CASSSGPAGPTSEQYF
TRBJ1-3,TRBD1,TRBV6-1,.,TGTGTCAGGACCCTCCGAACCGGCACAGGGGGCTACACCATATATTTT,CVRTLRTGTGGYTIYF
TRBJ2-1,.,TRBV12-3/TRBV12-4,.,TGTGCCAGCAGTTTAGTGCTAGCGTTCAATGAACAGTTCTTC,CASSLVLAFNEQFF
TRBJ2-5,TRBD2,TRBV6-5,few,TGTGCCAGCAGTACCCGGGGACTAGCAGGGAGAGAGACCCAGTACTTC,CASSTRGLAGRETQYF
TRBJ1-1,.,TRBV6-5,.,TGTGCCAGCAGTGGGTCGAGGAGAGGAGGAAATGAAGCTTTCTTT,CASSGSRRGGNEAFF
TRBJ2-7,TRBD2,TRBV29-1,few,TGCAGCGTAAACACCGGGACTAGTAGCCACGAGCAGTACTTC,CSVNTGTSSHEQYF
TRBJ2-3,TRBD2,TRBV28,.,TGTGCCAGCAGTGGAAGGAGCGGGAGGGCGATAGATACGCAGTATTTT,CASSGRSGRAIDTQYF
TRBJ1-2,.,TRBV29-1,few,TGTAGCGTTGACCAGGAAAGCGGCTACACCTTC,CSVDQESGYTF
TRBJ2-2,TRBD2,TRBV20-1,many,TGCAGTGCTAGAAAAAGCGGGAGGAACACCGGGGAGCTGTTTTTT,CSARKSGRNTGELFF
TRBJ1-1,.,TRBV29-1,.,TGCAGCGTGGATTCGAACAATGTAGTTTTCTTT,CSVDSNNVVFF
TRBJ2-4,.,TRBV6-5,.,TGTGTCAGCAGTTACAACCGGGGTTCGGGGAACAATCAGTACTTC,CVSSYNRGSGNNQYF
TRBJ1-2,.,TRBV6-5,.,TGTGCCAGCAGAGCCCGGATAGGGGGGAGTAATTATGGGTACACCTTC,CASRARIGGSNYGYTF
TRBJ2-6,TRBD2,TRBV10-3,.,TGTACCATCAGTGAACATTGGACTAGCGGGAGGGAGTCTGGGGCCAACGTCCTGACTTTC,CTISEHWTSGRESGANVLTF
TRBJ2-7,TRBD1,TRBV29-1,.,TGCAGCTCCAGACAGGGTAGCTACGAACAGTACTTC,CSSRQGSYEQYF
TRBJ2-1,TRBD2,TRBV20-1,.,TGCAGTGTCCCGGGACTAGCGGATTACAATGAGCAGTTCTTC,CSVPGLADYNEQFF
TRBJ2-7,TRBD2,TRBV28,.,TGTGCCAGCTGTTTAACTGCTAGCGGCGCCTACGAGCAGTACTTC,CASCLTASGAYEQYF
TRBJ2-3,.,TRBV11-3,.,TGTGAAAGCAGCTTAGTCCCCCAAGATAAGCAATATTTT,CESSLVPQDKQYF
TRBJ2-3,.,TRBV24-1,.,TGTGCCACCGGTGATCCGAGGGGCTATACAGATATGCAGTATTTT,CATGDPRGYTDMQYF
TRBJ2-1,.,TRBV11-2,few,TGTGCCAGCAGCTTAGATCCGGCAGCCCCTGAACAGTTCTTC,CASSLDPAAPEQFF